This TCR beta chain was profiled in a study of T cell changes during pregnancy in multiple sclerosis (dated by TCRdb to between 2019 and 2020). About the full investigation: The study examined how the T cell repertoire changed over the course of pregnancy in women with multiple sclerosis.

The CDR3 runs 11 residues from the cysteine to the phenylalanine. The CDR3 DNA has 33 bases and is translated from base 1. V loses 7 bases of germline sequence and J loses 9 bases, and the interval between the two ends is 12 bases. CDR1 and CDR2, per the germline V gene, are MNHEY and SVGAGI. The library was produced with the immunoSEQ multiplex PCR assay. TCRdb took this table from immuneACCESS and kept in-frame rearrangements with V and J called. Such tables lack part of the clones; where checked against another copy, unresolved V genes explain under half of the gap, and the rest is unexplained. A total of about 84,000 clones appear in this sample, approximately 94% of them only once. About 2.5% of the sample goes to the ten largest clones. On this clone itself: What this receptor recognizes is not known. No base quality values were provided; no much bigger clone lies one nucleotide off.

The source of this sequence is a female donor with multiple sclerosis, enrolled in a pregnancy study. This specimen was peripheral blood, taken in the third trimester of pregnancy. The rearrangement combines TRBV6-5 with TRBJ1-2; the best D guess is TRBD1, with 5 bases matching. The sequenced DNA is TGTGCCAGCACCCCAGGGACTAGCTACACCTTC. Its translation reads: CASTPGTSYTF.